This T cell receptor (beta chain) is from a study of blood T cell repertoires in COVID-19. About the study: Researchers got acute and convalescent COVID-19 samples from the United States, Italy and Spain.

Clinical history reported by participants formed the basis on which cohorts were assigned. All recovered Cohort 3 donors got two negative PCRs, got clearance, or saw symptom resolution. Original methodology: For nucleated cells, counts were estimated from reference gene primer amplification. Profiled with immunoSEQ multiplex PCR; TCRdb holds only in-frame clones, not every one. The V and J calls and clone size were taken over from that table, and D and trimming were inferred from the DNA. The sample consists of around 220,000 clones, about 90% of them appearing once. Input material: PBMCs or T cells enriched from blood (not recorded which). The source is a woman aged 18-29 years who had recovered from COVID-19.

CDR3 loop: CASSIGQETDTQYF. Written as DNA, the CDR3 is TGCGCCAGCAGCATCGGACAGGAGACAGATACGCAGTATTTT. V is TRBV5-1 and J is TRBJ2-3, with 7 bases fitting TRBD1. Trimming at V came to 4 bases and at J to 3 bases, leaving 5 bases not matched to a gene. The CDR3 has 14 residues. Germline V gene sequence: CDR1 SGHRS, CDR2 YFSETQ.